Below are 19 T cell receptor beta chains sequenced from a single sample in a study of blood T cell repertoires in COVID-19. The data were produced by immunoSEQ multiplex PCR, yet TCRdb's version contains in-frame clones alone and is incomplete. The top ten hold around 3.9% of the sample, which has 130,000 or so clones, around 83% seen once. The sample taken for sequencing was PBMCs or T cells enriched from blood (not recorded which). The receptors stem from a woman aged 30 to 39 who had recovered from COVID-19.

The chain is built from TRBV27 and TRBJ2-1, with D possibly matching TRBD2 (6 bases). Per the germline V gene, CDR1 is MNHEY and CDR2 is SMNVEV (reference sequence). The CDR3 is 15 amino acids. Trimming removed 3 bases from V and 9 bases from J, with 18 bases in between. The CDR3 loop reads CASSFIVGGLGEQFF. As DNA, the CDR3 is TGTGCCAGCAGTTTTATCGTCGGGGGTTTGGGTGAGCAGTTCTTC.

This clone was seen just once. V usage is TRBV7-8 and J usage is TRBJ2-7; 14 positions agree with TRBD2. Germline CDR1 is SGHVS and CDR2 is FQNEAQ. V lost 5 bases to trimming and J lost 9 bases; unmatched junction nucleotides: 9. This CDR3 is built from 15 residues. The CDR3 is CASSPGTSGRQGQYF. The CDR3 region has the DNA TGTGCCAGCAGCCCTGGGACTAGCGGGAGACAGGGGCAGTACTTC.

V is TRBV4-3 and J is TRBJ2-1; D is ambiguous. Germline V lookup: CDR1 LGHNA, CDR2 YSLEER. This CDR3 spans 18 amino acids. V was pared by 0 bases and J by 2 bases, with 17 bases between. The CDR3: CASSQERLKPTPYNEQFF. The CDR3 coding sequence is TGCGCCAGCAGCCAAGAGAGGCTGAAGCCCACTCCCTACAATGAGCAGTTCTTC.

This chain joins TRBV25-1 and TRBJ1-3; unclear D gene. The CDR3 sequence is 15 residues long. Trimming cost V 5 bases and J 3 bases, with 14 bases left between them. Germline assignment: CDR1 MGHDK and CDR2 SYGVNS. In DNA form, the CDR3 reads TGTGCCAGCAGTCCCCCCGGGAGAGGTGGAAACACCATATATTTT. This gives the protein CASSPPGRGGNTIYF.

V usage is TRBV5-6 and J usage is TRBJ1-2, with 8 nucleotides matching TRBD1. The CDR3 covers 13 residues. The V gene end was trimmed by 2 bases and the J gene end by 12 bases; junction bases not matched to a gene: 9. Looked up from germline, CDR1 is SGHDT and CDR2 is YYEEEE. CDR3 sequence: CASSFGDRRRHTF. Written as DNA, the CDR3 is TGTGCCAGCAGCTTCGGGGACAGGAGAAGGCACACCTTC.

The chain combines TRBV4-1 with TRBJ2-5; the D gene is possibly TRBD2 (5 bases). The CDR3 sequence is 14 residues long. V lost 4 bases and J lost 5, with 14 bases in between. Germline CDR1 MGHRA, CDR2 YSYEKL. The CDR3, as DNA: TGCGCCAGCAGCCTGGACGGGTCGGGGGAGACCCAGTACTTC. This translates into CASSLDGSGETQYF.

This chain connects TRBV4-1 to TRBJ2-7; TRBD2 agrees at 10 bases. Germline V gene lookup returns CDR1 MGHRA and CDR2 YSYEKL. CDR3 length: 18 amino acids. With 0 bases clipped from V and 3 bases from J, the junction kept 11 bases outside the gene matches. The CDR3 protein is CASSQEMLAGVRVYEQYF. In DNA, the CDR3 is TGCGCCAGCAGCCAAGAGATGCTAGCGGGAGTTCGGGTCTACGAGCAGTACTTC.

The V call is TRBV19, the J call TRBJ1-2; 9 bases fit TRBD1. Trimming cost V 9 bases and J 5 bases; bases outside gene matches: 13. Germline loops: CDR1 LNHDA, CDR2 SQIVND (reference sequence). The CDR3 runs 15 residues. The CDR3 here is CASKASGTGMYGYTF. The CDR3 DNA sequence: TGTGCCAGCAAGGCCTCCGGGACAGGGATGTATGGCTACACCTTC.

The genes are TRBV18 and TRBJ2-5; D uncertain. The CDR3 covers 15 residues. Germline V gives CDR1 KGHSH, CDR2 LQKENI. V was clipped by 1 base and J by 5 bases, with 14 bases between them. CDR3 sequence reads: CASSPRTSPTETQYF. In nucleotides, the CDR3 is TGTGCCAGCTCACCACGAACCTCCCCTACGGAGACCCAGTACTTC.

V and J are TRBV7-3 and TRBJ2-3; a weak D match, TRBD2 (6 bases). V was shortened by 7 bases and J by 0 bases, with 11 bases between the two germline ends. The CDR3 is 14 residues long. Germline CDR1 is SGHTA and CDR2 is FQGTGA. CDR3 region: CASTLTSSTDTQYF. The CDR3 bases are TGTGCCAGCACCCTCACTAGCAGCACAGATACGCAGTATTTT.

This clone has more than one count but fewer than ten. The genes are TRBV9 and TRBJ1-4, with D tentatively TRBD1 (6 bases). The CDR3 sequence is 14 residues long. The V end lost 2 bases, the J end lost 8 bases, and 13 bases lay between the germline ends. The germline V gene encodes CDR1 SGDLS and CDR2 YYNGEE. DNA of the CDR3: TGTGCCAGCAGCGTGGGACAAGTCGAGGAAAAACTGTTTTTT. It yields the protein CASSVGQVEEKLFF.

The V and J genes are TRBV7-9 and TRBJ2-2; D possibly corresponds to TRBD2 (5 bases). V dropped 2 bases and J dropped 4 bases, with 5 bases sitting between them. The germline CDR1 and CDR2 sequences are SEHNR and FQNEAQ (reference sequence). The CDR3 has 13 residues. The CDR3 spells CASSLRGTGELFF. CDR3 in DNA: TGTGCCAGCAGCTTACGGGGCACCGGGGAGCTGTTTTTT.

The chain couples TRBV11-2 to TRBJ2-7; D may be TRBD2 (6 bases). V shed 5 bases and J shed 2 bases, with 13 bases lying between them. Germline-derived CDR1 and CDR2 are SGHAT and FQNNGV. This CDR3 comprises 14 residues. Here the CDR3 reads CASSRAGTTYEQYF. DNA of the CDR3: TGTGCCAGCAGCCGGGCGGGAACGACCTACGAGCAGTACTTC.

V is TRBV5-1 and J is TRBJ1-4, with D tentatively TRBD1 (5 bases). Trimming stripped 1 base from V and 3 bases from J, with 10 bases between. Germline values: CDR1 SGHRS, CDR2 YFSETQ. The CDR3 length is 15 residues. The CDR3 loop reads CASSLYAGANEKLFF. As DNA, the CDR3 is TGCGCCAGCAGCTTGTATGCGGGGGCTAATGAAAAACTGTTTTTT.

The J gene is TRBJ1-1, the V gene TRBV7-8; D gene unclear. This CDR3 is built from 13 residues. CDR1 is SGHVS, CDR2 FQNEAQ, per germline. The V end lost 5 bases, the J end lost 0 bases, and 7 bases lay between the germline ends. The CDR3 nucleotides are TGTGCCAGCAGCGCCGACATGAACACTGAAGCTTTCTTT. Translated: CASSADMNTEAFF.

The V call is TRBV7-2, the J call TRBJ1-1, with 9 bases identical to TRBD1. This CDR3 has 14 residues. Germline V gene sequence: CDR1 SGHTA, CDR2 FQGNSA. After removal of 8 bases from V and 3 bases from J, the junction contained 7 bases not matched to a gene. As DNA, the CDR3 is TGTGCCAGCGAGAGGACAGGGGTGCACACTGAAGCTTTCTTT. Protein: CASERTGVHTEAFF.

The rearrangement joins TRBV3-1 (or the pseudogene TRBV3-2) to TRBJ1-6; D might be TRBD1 (5 bases). CDR1 LGHDT and CDR2 YNNKEL come from the germline V gene (reference sequence). The ends were cut back, 0 bases at V and 0 bases at J, with 21 bases in the middle. CDR3 length: 21 residues. CDR3 region: CASSQDSLRTPKSSYNSPLHF. The DNA for the CDR3 is TGTGCCAGCAGCCAAGATTCGTTGCGGACACCGAAGAGCTCCTATAATTCACCCCTCCACTTT.

The rearrangement links TRBV5-6 to TRBJ1-2; TRBD1 matches 8 bases. Germline V lookup: CDR1 SGHDT, CDR2 YYEEEE. This CDR3 spans 14 amino acids. Trimming took 5 bases from V and 7 from J; bases not matched to a gene: 10. CDR3 coding DNA: TGTGCCAGCAGTTATGCGTCGGGACAGGCTGGCTACACCTTC. Residues: CASSYASGQAGYTF.

The rearrangement links TRBV3-1 (or the pseudogene TRBV3-2) to TRBJ1-6, with 9 nucleotides matching TRBD1. Germline lookup yields CDR1 LGHDT and CDR2 YNNKEL (reference sequence). The length of the CDR3 is 15 residues. Trimming took 5 bases from V and 7 from J; bases not matched to a gene: 6. CDR3 loop: CASSDGTGYNSPLHF. CDR3 sequence (DNA): TGTGCCAGCAGCGATGGGACAGGGTACAATTCACCCCTCCACTTT.